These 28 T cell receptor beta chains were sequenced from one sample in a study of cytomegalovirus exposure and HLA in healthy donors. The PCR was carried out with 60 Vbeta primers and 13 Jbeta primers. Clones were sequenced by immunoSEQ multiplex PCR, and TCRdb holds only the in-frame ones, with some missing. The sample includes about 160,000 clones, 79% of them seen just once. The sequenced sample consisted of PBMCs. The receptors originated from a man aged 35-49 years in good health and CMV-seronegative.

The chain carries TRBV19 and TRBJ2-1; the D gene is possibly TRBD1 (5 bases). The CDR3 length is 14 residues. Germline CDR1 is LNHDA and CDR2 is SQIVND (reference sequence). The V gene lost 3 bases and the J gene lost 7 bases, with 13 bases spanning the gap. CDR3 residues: CASSIKGPYNEQFF. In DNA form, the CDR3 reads TGTGCCAGTAGTATTAAGGGGCCTTATAATGAGCAGTTCTTC.

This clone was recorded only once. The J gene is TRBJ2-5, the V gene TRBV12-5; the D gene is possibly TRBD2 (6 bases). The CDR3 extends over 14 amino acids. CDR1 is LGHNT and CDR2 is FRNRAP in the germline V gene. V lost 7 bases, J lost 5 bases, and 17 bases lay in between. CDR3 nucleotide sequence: TGTGCTAGTGCCCGGGCGGGACCCCTGGAGACCCAGTACTTC. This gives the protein CASARAGPLETQYF.

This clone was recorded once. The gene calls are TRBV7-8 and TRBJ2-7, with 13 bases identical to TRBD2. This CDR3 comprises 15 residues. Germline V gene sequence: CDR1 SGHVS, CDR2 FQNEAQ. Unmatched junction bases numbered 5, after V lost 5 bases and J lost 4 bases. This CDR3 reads CASSRTSGSMYEQYF. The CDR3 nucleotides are TGTGCCAGCAGCCGGACTAGCGGGAGTATGTACGAGCAGTACTTC. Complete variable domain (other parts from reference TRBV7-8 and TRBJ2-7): GAGVSQSPRYKVAKRGQDVALRCDPISGHVSLFWYQQALGQGPEFLTYFQNEAQLDKSGLPSDRFFAERPEGSVSTLKIQRTQQEDSAVYLCASSRTSGSMYEQYFGPGTRLTVT.

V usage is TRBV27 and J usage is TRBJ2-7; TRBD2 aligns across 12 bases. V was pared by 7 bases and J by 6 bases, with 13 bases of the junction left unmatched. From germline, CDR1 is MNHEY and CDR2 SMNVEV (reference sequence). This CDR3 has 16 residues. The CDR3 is CASTPLRTSGNGEQYF. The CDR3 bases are TGTGCCAGCACTCCCCTTAGGACTAGCGGGAATGGCGAGCAGTACTTC.

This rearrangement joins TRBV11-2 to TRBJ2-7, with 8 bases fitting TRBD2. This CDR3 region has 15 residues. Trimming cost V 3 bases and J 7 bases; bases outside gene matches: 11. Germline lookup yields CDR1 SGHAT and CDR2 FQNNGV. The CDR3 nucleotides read TGTGCCAGCAGCTTCCCGGGGGGGGGAACGGGAGAGCAGTACTTC. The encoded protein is CASSFPGGGTGEQYF.

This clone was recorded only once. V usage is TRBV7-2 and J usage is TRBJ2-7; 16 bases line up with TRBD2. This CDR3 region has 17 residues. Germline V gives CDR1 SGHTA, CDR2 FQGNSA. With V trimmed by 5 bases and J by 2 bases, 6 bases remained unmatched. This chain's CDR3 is CASSPQGLAGGAYEQYF. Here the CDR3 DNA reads TGTGCCAGCAGCCCCCAGGGACTAGCGGGAGGGGCCTACGAGCAGTACTTC.

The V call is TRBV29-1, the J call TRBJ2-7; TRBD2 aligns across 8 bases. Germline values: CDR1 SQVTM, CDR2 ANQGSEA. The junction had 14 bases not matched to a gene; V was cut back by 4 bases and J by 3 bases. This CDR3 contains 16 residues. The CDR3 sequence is CSVGGRIIAGHYEQYF. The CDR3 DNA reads TGCAGCGTTGGGGGGCGCATTATAGCGGGACACTACGAGCAGTACTTC.

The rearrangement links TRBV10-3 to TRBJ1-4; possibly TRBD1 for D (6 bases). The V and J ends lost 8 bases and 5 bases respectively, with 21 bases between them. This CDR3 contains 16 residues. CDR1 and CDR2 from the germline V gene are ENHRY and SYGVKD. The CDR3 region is CAIAGSRTAENEKLFF. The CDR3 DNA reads TGTGCCATCGCCGGATCCCGGACAGCCGAAAATGAAAAACTGTTTTTT.

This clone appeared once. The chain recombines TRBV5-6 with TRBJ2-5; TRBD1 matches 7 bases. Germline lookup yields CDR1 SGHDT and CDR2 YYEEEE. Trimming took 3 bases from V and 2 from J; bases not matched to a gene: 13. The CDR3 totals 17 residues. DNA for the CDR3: TGTGCCAGCAGCTATCCGAGGGGACAGCTGGATCAAGAGACCCAGTACTTC. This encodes CASSYPRGQLDQETQYF.

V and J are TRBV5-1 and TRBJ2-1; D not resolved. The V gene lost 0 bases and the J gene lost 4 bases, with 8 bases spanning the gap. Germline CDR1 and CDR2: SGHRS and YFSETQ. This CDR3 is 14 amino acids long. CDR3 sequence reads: CASSLDGRYNEQFF. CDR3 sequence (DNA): TGCGCCAGCAGCTTGGACGGCAGGTACAATGAGCAGTTCTTC.

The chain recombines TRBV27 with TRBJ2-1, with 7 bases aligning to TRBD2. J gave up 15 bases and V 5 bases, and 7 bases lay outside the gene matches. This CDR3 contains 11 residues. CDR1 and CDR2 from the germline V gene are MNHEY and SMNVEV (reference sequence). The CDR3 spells CASSIGTTRFF. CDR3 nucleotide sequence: TGTGCCAGCAGTATAGGGACTACCCGGTTCTTC.

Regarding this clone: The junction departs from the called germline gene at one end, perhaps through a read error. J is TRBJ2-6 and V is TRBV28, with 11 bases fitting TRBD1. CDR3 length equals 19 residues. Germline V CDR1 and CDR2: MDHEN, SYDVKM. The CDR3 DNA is TGTGCCAGCAGTTTGTCCTTCGGACAGGGGGCCTCTGGGGCCAACGGCCTGACTTTC. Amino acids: CASSLSFGQGASGANGLTF.

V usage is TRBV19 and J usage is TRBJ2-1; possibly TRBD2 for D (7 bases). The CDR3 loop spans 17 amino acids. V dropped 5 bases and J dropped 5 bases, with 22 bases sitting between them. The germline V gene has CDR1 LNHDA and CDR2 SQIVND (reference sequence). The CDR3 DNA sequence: TGTGCCAGTAGTCCAACCGGGGGCGGGAGCTTCCACAATGAGCAGTTCTTC. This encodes CASSPTGGGSFHNEQFF.

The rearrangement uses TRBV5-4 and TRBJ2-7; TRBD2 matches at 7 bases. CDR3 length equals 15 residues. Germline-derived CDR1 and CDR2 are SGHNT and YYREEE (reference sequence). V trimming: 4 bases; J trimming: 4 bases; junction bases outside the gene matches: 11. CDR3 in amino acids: CASSVSGGSRYEQYF. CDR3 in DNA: TGTGCCAGCAGCGTTTCTGGCGGGAGTAGGTACGAGCAGTACTTC.

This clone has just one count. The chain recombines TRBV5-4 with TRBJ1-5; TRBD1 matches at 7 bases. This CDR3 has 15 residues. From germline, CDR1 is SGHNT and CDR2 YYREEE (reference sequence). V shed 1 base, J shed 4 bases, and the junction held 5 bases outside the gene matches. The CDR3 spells CASSLFGDRNQPQHF. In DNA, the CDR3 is TGTGCCAGCAGCTTGTTTGGGGACAGAAATCAGCCCCAGCATTTT. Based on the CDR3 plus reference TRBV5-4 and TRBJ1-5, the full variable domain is ETGVTQSPTHLIKTRGQQVTLRCSSQSGHNTVSWYQQALGQGPQFIFQYYREEENGRGNFPPRFSGLQFPNYSSELNVNALELDDSALYLCASSLFGDRNQPQHFGDGTRLSIL.

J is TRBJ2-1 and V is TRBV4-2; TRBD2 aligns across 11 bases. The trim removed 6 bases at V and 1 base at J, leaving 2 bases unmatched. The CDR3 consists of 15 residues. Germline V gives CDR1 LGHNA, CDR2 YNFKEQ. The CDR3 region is CASSPSGRSYNEQFF. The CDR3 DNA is TGTGCCAGCAGTCCTAGCGGGAGGTCCTACAATGAGCAGTTCTTC.

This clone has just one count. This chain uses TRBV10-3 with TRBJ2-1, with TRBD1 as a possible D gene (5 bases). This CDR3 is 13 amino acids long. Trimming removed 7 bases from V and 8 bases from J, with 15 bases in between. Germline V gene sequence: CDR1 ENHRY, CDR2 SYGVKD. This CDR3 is CAIKTDSLYEQFF. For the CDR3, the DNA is TGTGCCATCAAAACTGACAGTCTCTATGAGCAGTTCTTC.

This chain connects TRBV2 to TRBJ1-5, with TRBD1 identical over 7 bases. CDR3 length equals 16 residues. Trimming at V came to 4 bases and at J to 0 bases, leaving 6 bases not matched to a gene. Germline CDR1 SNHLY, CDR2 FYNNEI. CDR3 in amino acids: CASSGRDRDSNQPQHF. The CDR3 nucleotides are TGTGCCAGCAGTGGCCGAGACAGGGATAGCAATCAGCCCCAGCATTTT. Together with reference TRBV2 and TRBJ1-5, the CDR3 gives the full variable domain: EPEVTQTPSHQVTQMGQEVILRCVPISNHLYFYWYRQILGQKVEFLVSFYNNEISEKSEIFDDQFSVERPDGSNFTLKIRSTKLEDSAMYFCASSGRDRDSNQPQHFGDGTRLSIL.

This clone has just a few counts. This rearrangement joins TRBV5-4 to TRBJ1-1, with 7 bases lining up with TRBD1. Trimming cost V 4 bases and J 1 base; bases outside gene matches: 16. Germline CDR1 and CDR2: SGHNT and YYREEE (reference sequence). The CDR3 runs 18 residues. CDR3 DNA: TGTGCCAGCAGCCGTAGACAGGGACTTCTGGGGGGGAACACTGAAGCTTTCTTT. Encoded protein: CASSRRQGLLGGNTEAFF.

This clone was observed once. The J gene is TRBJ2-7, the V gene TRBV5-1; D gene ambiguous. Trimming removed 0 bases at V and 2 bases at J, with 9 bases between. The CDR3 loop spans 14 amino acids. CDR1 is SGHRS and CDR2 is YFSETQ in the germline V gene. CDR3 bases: TGCGCCAGCAGCTTGGATCCAGTAACCTACGAGCAGTACTTC. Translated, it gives CASSLDPVTYEQYF.

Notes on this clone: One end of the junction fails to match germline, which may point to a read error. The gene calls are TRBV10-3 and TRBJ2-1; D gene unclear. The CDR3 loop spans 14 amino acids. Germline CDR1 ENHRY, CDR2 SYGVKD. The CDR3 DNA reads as TGTGCCATCAGCTACTCTGAACTCTACGATGAGCAGTTCTTC. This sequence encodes CAISYSELYDEQFF.

The CDR3 sequence is CASRLGGARGQPQHF. For the CDR3, the DNA is TGTGCCAGCAGACTCGGGGGGGCGCGTGGTCAGCCCCAGCATTTT. This sequence joins TRBV11-3 and TRBJ1-5, with D possibly matching TRBD1 (6 bases). CDR1 and CDR2 from the germline V gene are SGHNT and YENEEA. This CDR3 has 15 residues. V was shortened by 6 bases and J by 6 bases, with 18 bases between the two germline ends. Full variable domain (rest looked up from reference TRBV11-3 and TRBJ1-5): EAGVVQSPRYKIIEKKQPVAFWCNPISGHNTLYWYLQNLGQGPELLIRYENEEAVDDSQLPKDRFSAERLKGVDSTLKIQPAELGDSAVYLCASRLGGARGQPQHFGDGTRLSIL.

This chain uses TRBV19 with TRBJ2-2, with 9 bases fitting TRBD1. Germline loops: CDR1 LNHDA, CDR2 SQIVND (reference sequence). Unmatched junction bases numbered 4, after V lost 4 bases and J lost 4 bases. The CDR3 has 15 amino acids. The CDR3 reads CASSKVQGATGELFF. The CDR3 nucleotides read TGTGCCAGTAGTAAGGTACAGGGGGCCACCGGGGAGCTGTTTTTT. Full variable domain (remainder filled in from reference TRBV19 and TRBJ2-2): DGGITQSPKYLFRKEGQNVTLSCEQNLNHDAMYWYRQDPGQGLRLIYYSQIVNDFQKGDIAEGYSVSREKKESFPLTVTSAQKNPTAFYLCASSKVQGATGELFFGEGSRLTVL.

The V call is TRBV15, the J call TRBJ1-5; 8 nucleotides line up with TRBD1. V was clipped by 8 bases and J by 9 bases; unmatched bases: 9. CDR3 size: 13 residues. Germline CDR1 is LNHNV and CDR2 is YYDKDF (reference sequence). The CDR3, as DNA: TGTGCCACCGCTCAGGGGGCCGCCGGGCCCCAGCATTTT. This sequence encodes CATAQGAAGPQHF.

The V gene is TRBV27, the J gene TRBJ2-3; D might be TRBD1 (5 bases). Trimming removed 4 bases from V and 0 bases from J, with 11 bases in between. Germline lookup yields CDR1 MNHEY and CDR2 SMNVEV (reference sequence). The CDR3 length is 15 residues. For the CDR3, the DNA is TGTGCCAGCAGTTCGACAGTTTATAGCACAGATACGCAGTATTTT. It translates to CASSSTVYSTDTQYF.

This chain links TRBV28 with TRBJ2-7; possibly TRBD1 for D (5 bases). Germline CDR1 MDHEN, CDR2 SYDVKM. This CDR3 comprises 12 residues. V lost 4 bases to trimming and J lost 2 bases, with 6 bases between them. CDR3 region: CASSWTPYEQYF. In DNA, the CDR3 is TGTGCCAGCAGTTGGACACCCTACGAGCAGTACTTC.

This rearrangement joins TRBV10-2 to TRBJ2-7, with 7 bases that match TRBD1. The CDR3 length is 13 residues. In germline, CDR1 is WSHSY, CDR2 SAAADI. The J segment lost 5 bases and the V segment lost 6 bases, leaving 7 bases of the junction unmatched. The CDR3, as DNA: TGCGCCAGCAGCTCGACAGGGATCCACGAGCAGTACTTC. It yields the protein CASSSTGIHEQYF.

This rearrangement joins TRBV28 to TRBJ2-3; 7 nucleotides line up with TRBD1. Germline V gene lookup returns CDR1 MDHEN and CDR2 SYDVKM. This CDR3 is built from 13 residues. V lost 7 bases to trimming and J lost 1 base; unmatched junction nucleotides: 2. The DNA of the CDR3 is TGTGCCAGCAACACAGGGGGCACAGATACGCAGTATTTT. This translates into CASNTGGTDTQYF. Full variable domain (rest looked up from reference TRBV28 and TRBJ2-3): DVKVTQSSRYLVKRTGEKVFLECVQDMDHENMFWYRQDPGLGLRLIYFSYDVKMKEKGDIPEGYSVSREKKERFSLILESASTNQTSMYLCASNTGGTDTQYFGPGTRLTVL.